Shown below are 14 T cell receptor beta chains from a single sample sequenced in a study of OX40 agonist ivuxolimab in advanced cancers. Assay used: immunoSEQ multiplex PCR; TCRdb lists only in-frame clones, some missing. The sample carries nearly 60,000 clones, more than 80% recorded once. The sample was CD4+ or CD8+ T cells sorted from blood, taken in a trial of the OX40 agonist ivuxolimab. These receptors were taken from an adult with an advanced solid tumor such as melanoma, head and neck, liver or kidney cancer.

CDR3 nucleotides: TGTGCCAGCAGGACAGGGAATTCATTCGGGGGCTACACCTTC. Translated: CASRTGNSFGGYTF. The chain uses TRBV6-5 and TRBJ1-2, with 7 bases identical to TRBD1. CDR1 is MNHEY and CDR2 is SVGAGI in the germline V gene. The trim removed 6 bases at V and 8 bases at J, leaving 12 bases unmatched. The CDR3 contains 14 residues.

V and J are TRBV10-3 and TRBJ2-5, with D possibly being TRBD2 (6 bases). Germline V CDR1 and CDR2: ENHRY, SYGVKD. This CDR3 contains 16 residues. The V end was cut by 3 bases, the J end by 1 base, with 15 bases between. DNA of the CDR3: TGTGCCATCAGTGACCCGGGACTCCCAACCCAAGAGACCCAGTACTTC. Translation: CAISDPGLPTQETQYF.

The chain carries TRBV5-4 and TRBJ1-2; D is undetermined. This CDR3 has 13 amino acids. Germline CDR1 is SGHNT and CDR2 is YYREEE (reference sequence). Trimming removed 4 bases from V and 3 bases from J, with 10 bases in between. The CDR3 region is CASSADGYYGYTF. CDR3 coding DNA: TGTGCCAGCAGCGCCGACGGATACTATGGCTACACCTTC. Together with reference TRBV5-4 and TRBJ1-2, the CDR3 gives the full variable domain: ETGVTQSPTHLIKTRGQQVTLRCSSQSGHNTVSWYQQALGQGPQFIFQYYREEENGRGNFPPRFSGLQFPNYSSELNVNALELDDSALYLCASSADGYYGYTFGSGTRLTVV.

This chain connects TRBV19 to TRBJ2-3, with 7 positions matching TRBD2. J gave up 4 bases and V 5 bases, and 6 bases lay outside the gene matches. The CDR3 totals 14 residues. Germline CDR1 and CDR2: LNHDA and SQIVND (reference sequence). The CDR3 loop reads CASSWDLAADTQYF. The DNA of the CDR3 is TGTGCCAGTAGTTGGGACCTAGCGGCAGATACGCAGTATTTT.

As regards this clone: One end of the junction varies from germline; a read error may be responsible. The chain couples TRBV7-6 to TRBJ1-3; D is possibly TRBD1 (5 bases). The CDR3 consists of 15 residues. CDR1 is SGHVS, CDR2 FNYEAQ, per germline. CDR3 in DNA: TGTGCCAGCAGTTTAGGGGAGAGCTTTGGAAACACCATATATTTT. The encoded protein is CASSLGESFGNTIYF.

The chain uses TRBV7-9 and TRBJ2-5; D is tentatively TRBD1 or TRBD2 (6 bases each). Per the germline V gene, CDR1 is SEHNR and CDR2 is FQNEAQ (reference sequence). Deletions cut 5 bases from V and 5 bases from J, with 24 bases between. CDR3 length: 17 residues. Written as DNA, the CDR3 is TGTGCCAGCAGCCCCCCGAATTTGGTGAGAGGGGGGGAGACCCAGTACTTC. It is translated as CASSPPNLVRGGETQYF.

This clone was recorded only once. As DNA, the CDR3 is TGTGCCAGCAGTGCCGAACAGGGCCTTGAAGCTTTCTTT. Amino acid sequence: CASSAEQGLEAFF. The rearrangement uses TRBV28 and TRBJ1-1, with D possibly matching TRBD1 (6 bases). The CDR3 totals 13 residues. The V end lost 5 bases, the J end lost 7 bases, and 14 bases lay between the germline ends. Per germline, CDR1 MDHEN and CDR2 SYDVKM.

This CDR3 is CASSELFTGGNEQFF. CDR3 in DNA: TGTGCCAGCAGTGAATTGTTCACAGGGGGCAATGAGCAGTTCTTC. J is TRBJ2-1 and V is TRBV6-1, with 8 bases aligning to TRBD1. Unmatched junction bases numbered 6, after V lost 2 bases and J lost 6 bases. Per the germline V gene, CDR1 is MNHNS and CDR2 is SASEGT. This CDR3 spans 15 amino acids.

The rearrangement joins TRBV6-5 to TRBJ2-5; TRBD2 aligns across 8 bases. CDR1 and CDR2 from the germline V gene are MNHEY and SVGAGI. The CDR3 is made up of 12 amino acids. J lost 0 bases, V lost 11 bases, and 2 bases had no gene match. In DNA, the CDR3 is TGTGCCCGGGAGGGGAACCAAGAGACCCAGTACTTC. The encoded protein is CAREGNQETQYF.

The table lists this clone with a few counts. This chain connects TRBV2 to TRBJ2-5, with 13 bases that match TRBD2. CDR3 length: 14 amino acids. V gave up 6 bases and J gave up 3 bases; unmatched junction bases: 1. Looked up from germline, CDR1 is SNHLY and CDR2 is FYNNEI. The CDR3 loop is CASRGTSGKETQYF. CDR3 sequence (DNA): TGTGCCAGCAGAGGGACTAGCGGGAAAGAGACCCAGTACTTC.

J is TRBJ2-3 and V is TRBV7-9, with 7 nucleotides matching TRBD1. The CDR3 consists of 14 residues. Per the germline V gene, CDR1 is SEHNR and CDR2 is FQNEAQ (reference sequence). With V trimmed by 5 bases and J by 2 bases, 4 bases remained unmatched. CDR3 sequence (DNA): TGTGCCAGCAGCCCGGGACAGTACACAGATACGCAGTATTTT. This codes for CASSPGQYTDTQYF.

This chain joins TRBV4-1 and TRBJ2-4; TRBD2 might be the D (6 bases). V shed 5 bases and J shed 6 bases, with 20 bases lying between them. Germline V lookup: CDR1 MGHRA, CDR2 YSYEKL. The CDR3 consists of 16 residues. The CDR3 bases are TGCGCCAGCAGCTCACCGGGACTCACACGGGGAAACATTCAGTACTTC. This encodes CASSSPGLTRGNIQYF.

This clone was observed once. This chain's CDR3 is CASSLELGPGELFF. CDR3 nucleotides: TGCGCCAGCAGCTTGGAACTGGGCCCCGGGGAGCTGTTTTTT. The chain recombines TRBV5-1 with TRBJ2-2; D gene uncertain. V was cut by 0 bases and J by 6 bases, with 9 bases left in between. Germline CDR1 is SGHRS and CDR2 is YFSETQ. CDR3 size: 14 residues.

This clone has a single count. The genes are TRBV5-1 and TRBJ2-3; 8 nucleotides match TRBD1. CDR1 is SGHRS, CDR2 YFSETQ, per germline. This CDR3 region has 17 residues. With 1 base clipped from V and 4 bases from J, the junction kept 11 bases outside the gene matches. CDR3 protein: CASSLYGTGLRADTQYF. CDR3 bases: TGCGCCAGCAGCTTGTATGGGACAGGACTTAGGGCAGATACGCAGTATTTT.